Included here is one TCR beta chain sequence, with context. What it recognizes is unknown. V lost 0 bases and J lost 4, with 10 bases in between. The CDR3 is made up of 15 amino acids. CDR1 and CDR2 from the germline V gene are MGHRA and YSYEKL. Generated by immunoSEQ multiplex PCR, the TCRdb table keeps only in-frame clones and is missing some. The sample lists tens of thousands of clones; approximately 84% were seen once. These data are taken from a study of T cells in localized non-small cell lung cancer. Study findings and constraints: Greater blood T cell density accompanied longer overall survival.

The sample in question was peripheral blood, obtained before any cancer treatment. The chain has TRBV4-1 and TRBJ2-1; a weak D match, TRBD2 (5 bases). The receptor comes from a female donor at least 60 years old with stage I lung adenocarcinoma. The CDR3 nucleotides are TGCGCCAGCAGCCAAGAGGATACGGGATACAATGAGCAGTTCTTC. This encodes CASSQEDTGYNEQFF.